A selection of T cell receptor beta chains follows, all from one sample in a study of blood T cell repertoires in COVID-19. Sequencing used immunoSEQ multiplex PCR; TCRdb keeps in-frame clones, though not all of them. In the table there are almost 200,000 clones, 70% to 90% of which are singletons. The source material was peripheral blood. Every receptor here comes from a woman aged 65 to 85 with acute or convalescent COVID-19. Each CDR3 is given with its conserved first and last residue. The D gene is left open where the match is weak. Rows give clone size only sometimes, using once, few, many, or a class for an expanded clone.

clone size: few
V gene: TRBV7-7
J gene: TRBJ2-6
D gene: TRBD1
CDR3 protein: CASSQDRVPSGANVLTF
CDR3 DNA: TGTGCTAGCAGCCAAGACAGGGTACCCTCTGGGGCCAACGTCCTGACTTTC

clone size: -
V gene: TRBV19
J gene: TRBJ2-1
D gene: TRBD2
CDR3 protein: CASSAMTSGRWENEQFF
CDR3 DNA: TGTGCCAGTAGTGCCATGACTAGCGGGAGGTGGGAGAATGAGCAGTTCTTC

clone size: -
V gene: TRBV7-8
J gene: TRBJ2-7
D gene: -
CDR3 protein: CASSWGRDEQYF
CDR3 DNA: TGTGCCAGCAGCTGGGGGCGGGACGAGCAGTACTTC

clone size: -
V gene: TRBV2
J gene: TRBJ1-5
D gene: -
CDR3 protein: CASARTGTSNQPQHF
CDR3 DNA: TGTGCCAGCGCCCGAACAGGGACTAGCAATCAGCCCCAGCATTTT

clone size: -
V gene: TRBV18
J gene: TRBJ1-5
D gene: -
CDR3 protein: CASSLDSNQPQHF
CDR3 DNA: TGTGCCAGCTCCCTAGATAGCAATCAGCCCCAGCATTTT

clone size: -
V gene: TRBV7-3
J gene: TRBJ2-1
D gene: TRBD2
CDR3 protein: CASSLRWGTSGPGCSYNEQFF
CDR3 DNA: TGTGCCAGCAGCTTAAGATGGGGGACTAGCGGTCCCGGATGCTCCTACAATGAGCAGTTCTTC

clone size: once
V gene: TRBV12-5
J gene: TRBJ2-3
D gene: TRBD2
CDR3 protein: CATGTTTDTQYF
CDR3 DNA: TGTGCTACAGGGACTACCACAGATACGCAGTATTTT

clone size: -
V gene: TRBV28
J gene: TRBJ2-1
D gene: -
CDR3 protein: CASSNLERHNEQFF
CDR3 DNA: TGTGCCAGCAGTAATCTGGAGCGTCACAATGAGCAGTTCTTC

clone size: -
V gene: TRBV5-6
J gene: TRBJ2-7
D gene: -
CDR3 protein: CASSQTWAFYEQYF
CDR3 DNA: TGTGCCAGCAGCCAAACCTGGGCGTTTTACGAGCAGTACTTC

clone size: few
V gene: TRBV6-2/TRBV6-3
J gene: TRBJ1-5
D gene: TRBD1
CDR3 protein: CASSYRGTGGRINQPQHF
CDR3 DNA: TGTGCCAGCAGTTATCGGGGGACAGGGGGCAGAATCAATCAGCCCCAGCATTTT

clone size: -
V gene: TRBV7-9
J gene: TRBJ2-3
D gene: -
CDR3 protein: CASSLEADTDTQYF
CDR3 DNA: TGTGCCAGCAGCTTAGAGGCGGACACAGATACGCAGTATTTT

clone size: -
V gene: TRBV19
J gene: TRBJ1-6
D gene: -
CDR3 protein: CASSIGSGQVNSPLHF
CDR3 DNA: TGTGCCAGTAGTATTGGGAGCGGCCAGGTTAATTCACCCCTCCACTTT

clone size: -
V gene: TRBV19
J gene: TRBJ1-1
D gene: TRBD1
CDR3 protein: CASSIPDRVNTEAFF
CDR3 DNA: TGTGCCAGTAGTATCCCGGACAGGGTGAACACTGAAGCTTTCTTT

clone size: -
V gene: TRBV7-6
J gene: TRBJ1-6
D gene: TRBD1
CDR3 protein: CASSLVGLGAGGSPLHF
CDR3 DNA: TGTGCCAGCAGCTTAGTTGGGTTAGGGGCAGGGGGTTCACCCCTCCACTTT

clone size: -
V gene: TRBV6-2/TRBV6-3
J gene: TRBJ1-2
D gene: -
CDR3 protein: CASSYPGPSGGYTF
CDR3 DNA: TGTGCCAGCAGTTATCCCGGGCCCTCGGGGGGCTACACCTTC

clone size: -
V gene: TRBV27
J gene: TRBJ2-2
D gene: TRBD2
CDR3 protein: CASSRASGASNTGELFF
CDR3 DNA: TGTGCCAGCAGTAGGGCTAGCGGGGCTTCGAACACCGGGGAGCTGTTTTTT

clone size: -
V gene: TRBV19
J gene: TRBJ2-1
D gene: TRBD1
CDR3 protein: CASSPRQGTSEQFF
CDR3 DNA: TGTGCCAGTAGTCCCAGACAGGGGACCAGTGAGCAGTTCTTC

clone size: -
V gene: TRBV4-1
J gene: TRBJ2-4
D gene: -
CDR3 protein: CASSPSPRGGLNQAKNIQYF
CDR3 DNA: TGCGCCAGCAGCCCCTCGCCGCGGGGTGGCCTAAATCAGGCCAAAAACATTCAGTACTTC

clone size: once
V gene: TRBV10-3
J gene: TRBJ1-1
D gene: TRBD1
CDR3 protein: CAIGSTGGSNTEAFF
CDR3 DNA: TGTGCCATCGGTTCGACAGGGGGTTCGAACACTGAAGCTTTCTTT

clone size: -
V gene: TRBV5-1
J gene: TRBJ2-2
D gene: -
CDR3 protein: CASSLSDTGELFF
CDR3 DNA: TGCGCCAGCAGCTTGTCAGACACCGGGGAGCTGTTTTTT

clone size: -
V gene: TRBV27
J gene: TRBJ2-1
D gene: -
CDR3 protein: CASSLAGGRQFF
CDR3 DNA: TGTGCCAGCAGTTTGGCAGGAGGTAGGCAGTTCTTC

clone size: -
V gene: TRBV19
J gene: TRBJ2-3
D gene: -
CDR3 protein: CASSPRTAGRRALDTQYF
CDR3 DNA: TGTGCCAGTAGTCCGCGGACTGCGGGGAGGCGGGCTTTGGATACGCAGTATTTT

clone size: -
V gene: TRBV12-5
J gene: TRBJ1-2
D gene: TRBD1
CDR3 protein: CASGFGQGNYGYTF
CDR3 DNA: TGTGCTAGTGGTTTTGGACAGGGGAACTATGGCTACACCTTC

clone size: -
V gene: TRBV6-5
J gene: TRBJ1-1
D gene: TRBD1
CDR3 protein: CASTRPGQGNAEAFF
CDR3 DNA: TGTGCCAGCACTAGACCGGGACAGGGGAACGCTGAAGCTTTCTTT

clone size: -
V gene: TRBV11-1
J gene: TRBJ2-7
D gene: TRBD2
CDR3 protein: CASSLGGSSYEQYF
CDR3 DNA: TGTGCCAGCAGCTTGGGGGGGAGTTCCTACGAGCAGTACTTC

clone size: -
V gene: TRBV6-6
J gene: TRBJ2-5
D gene: TRBD1
CDR3 protein: CASRGTDRGWETQYF
CDR3 DNA: TGTGCCAGCAGGGGTACCGACAGGGGGTGGGAGACCCAGTACTTC

clone size: -
V gene: TRBV5-6
J gene: TRBJ1-4
D gene: TRBD1
CDR3 protein: CASSLLRTGDEKLFF
CDR3 DNA: TGTGCCAGCAGCTTGTTACGGACAGGGGATGAAAAACTGTTTTTT

clone size: -
V gene: TRBV3-1/TRBV3-2
J gene: TRBJ1-1
D gene: -
CDR3 protein: CASSQVGREAFF
CDR3 DNA: TGTGCCAGCAGCCAGGTCGGGAGGGAAGCTTTCTTT

clone size: -
V gene: TRBV5-1
J gene: TRBJ2-7
D gene: -
CDR3 protein: CASSLTAGETYEQYF
CDR3 DNA: TGCGCCAGCAGCTTGACGGCAGGGGAAACCTACGAGCAGTACTTC

clone size: once
V gene: TRBV28
J gene: TRBJ1-6
D gene: TRBD1
CDR3 protein: CASSSGGQGAWSPLHF
CDR3 DNA: TGTGCCAGCAGTTCCGGGGGACAGGGGGCATGGTCACCCCTCCACTTT

clone size: -
V gene: TRBV2
J gene: TRBJ2-5
D gene: TRBD2
CDR3 protein: CASRLGLAGGETQYF
CDR3 DNA: TGTGCCAGCAGACTGGGACTAGCGGGGGGAGAGACCCAGTACTTC

clone size: -
V gene: TRBV5-1
J gene: TRBJ2-5
D gene: -
CDR3 protein: CASSLEEAGLRETQYF
CDR3 DNA: TGCGCCAGCAGCTTGGAAGAGGCGGGCCTACGGGAGACCCAGTACTTC

clone size: few
V gene: TRBV28
J gene: TRBJ1-4
D gene: TRBD1
CDR3 protein: CASSSGTGGEYEKLFF
CDR3 DNA: TGTGCCAGCAGCTCCGGGACAGGGGGCGAGTATGAAAAACTGTTTTTT

clone size: -
V gene: TRBV29-1
J gene: TRBJ2-1
D gene: -
CDR3 protein: CSVEEARGGNEQFF
CDR3 DNA: TGCAGCGTTGAAGAGGCGAGGGGGGGCAATGAGCAGTTCTTC

clone size: -
V gene: TRBV7-2
J gene: TRBJ2-1
D gene: -
CDR3 protein: CASSPGVAYNEQFF
CDR3 DNA: TGTGCCAGCAGCCCAGGGGTTGCCTACAATGAGCAGTTCTTC

clone size: -
V gene: TRBV7-7
J gene: TRBJ2-3
D gene: TRBD2
CDR3 protein: CASSSQSGGAGGTQYF
CDR3 DNA: TGTGCTAGCAGCTCCCAGAGCGGGGGGGCCGGCGGGACGCAGTATTTT

clone size: -
V gene: TRBV2
J gene: TRBJ2-7
D gene: TRBD1
CDR3 protein: CASREDRGSYEQYF
CDR3 DNA: TGTGCCAGCAGAGAGGACAGGGGATCCTACGAGCAGTACTTC

clone size: -
V gene: TRBV18
J gene: TRBJ1-4
D gene: -
CDR3 protein: CASSPGLNNEKLFF
CDR3 DNA: TGTGCCAGCTCACCAGGGCTGAATAATGAAAAACTGTTTTTT

clone size: -
V gene: TRBV6-5
J gene: TRBJ2-1
D gene: TRBD2
CDR3 protein: CASPPSGGAYNEQFF
CDR3 DNA: TGTGCCAGCCCCCCTAGCGGGGGGGCCTACAATGAGCAGTTCTTC

clone size: -
V gene: TRBV7-2
J gene: TRBJ2-7
D gene: -
CDR3 protein: CASSPSSYEQYF
CDR3 DNA: TGTGCCAGCAGCCCTAGCTCCTACGAGCAGTACTTC

clone size: -
V gene: TRBV3-1/TRBV3-2
J gene: TRBJ2-5
D gene: TRBD2
CDR3 protein: CASSQAGGEETQYF
CDR3 DNA: TGTGCCAGCAGCCAAGCGGGGGGGGAAGAGACCCAGTACTTC

clone size: few
V gene: TRBV5-4
J gene: TRBJ1-1
D gene: -
CDR3 protein: CASSRAGRGSNTEAFF
CDR3 DNA: TGTGCCAGCAGCCGAGCGGGGCGGGGATCGAACACTGAAGCTTTCTTT

clone size: -
V gene: TRBV5-1
J gene: TRBJ1-2
D gene: -
CDR3 protein: CASSPAGGGGYGYTF
CDR3 DNA: TGCGCCAGCAGCCCCGCGGGAGGGGGAGGTTATGGCTACACCTTC

clone size: -
V gene: TRBV29-1
J gene: TRBJ2-1
D gene: -
CDR3 protein: CSVELGGIQYNEQFF
CDR3 DNA: TGCAGCGTTGAACTTGGCGGGATCCAGTACAATGAGCAGTTCTTC

clone size: -
V gene: TRBV4-1
J gene: TRBJ1-2
D gene: TRBD1
CDR3 protein: CASSGGGQGNTANYGYTF
CDR3 DNA: TGCGCCAGCAGCGGGGGAGGACAGGGGAACACAGCTAACTATGGCTACACCTTC

clone size: -
V gene: TRBV18
J gene: TRBJ1-2
D gene: -
CDR3 protein: CASSHDSFYGYTF
CDR3 DNA: TGTGCCAGCTCCCACGACAGCTTCTATGGCTACACCTTC

clone size: -
V gene: TRBV19
J gene: TRBJ2-7
D gene: TRBD1
CDR3 protein: CATGQRGREQYF
CDR3 DNA: TGTGCCACGGGACAGCGCGGACGGGAGCAGTACTTC

clone size: -
V gene: TRBV27
J gene: TRBJ2-2
D gene: -
CDR3 protein: CASSLGVRTGELFF
CDR3 DNA: TGTGCCAGCAGTTTGGGCGTACGGACCGGGGAGCTGTTTTTT

clone size: -
V gene: TRBV7-2
J gene: TRBJ1-3
D gene: -
CDR3 protein: CASSFRTFSGNTIYF
CDR3 DNA: TGTGCCAGCAGCTTTAGAACTTTCTCTGGAAACACCATATATTTT